Presented here are 24 T cell receptor beta chains from one specimen sequenced in a study of shared clonotypes between healthy human individuals. CD45RO-negative CD8 cells positively selected for CCR7 made up the naive population, which excluded terminally differentiated effector memory CD45RA+ cells. Using immunoSEQ multiplex PCR, the repertoire was profiled, and TCRdb retains in-frame clones only, with some absent. Here the sample spans roughly 1,800,000 clones, about 95% being singletons. The sequencing input was naive CD8+ T cells sorted from blood. These receptors were collected from a man aged 18 to 30 in good health.

This clone has just one count. This chain connects TRBV5-6 to TRBJ2-1; 7 nucleotides line up with TRBD1. Germline V lookup: CDR1 SGHDT, CDR2 YYEEEE. V shed 4 bases, J shed 4 bases, and the junction held 8 bases outside the gene matches. This CDR3 spans 15 amino acids. The CDR3 sequence: CASSRDSFPYNEQFF. CDR3 nucleotide sequence: TGTGCCAGCAGCCGGGACAGTTTTCCTTACAATGAGCAGTTCTTC.

In this sample, this clone turned up once. The DNA is left out, because the CDR3 cannot be placed on it with certainty; the CDR3 is given as TCRdb lists it. The chain employs TRBV7-9 and TRBJ2-5. 18 amino acids form the CDR3, both terminal residues included. Germline CDR1 reads SEHNR; CDR2 reads FQNEAQ (reference sequence). This chain's CDR3 is CASSHPLGGRSFLETQYF.

The chain carries TRBV6-5 and TRBJ1-2; weak D call: TRBD1 (5 bases). The CDR3 runs 12 residues. Trimming took 5 bases from V and 8 from J, leaving 12 bases between them. Germline values: CDR1 MNHEY, CDR2 SVGAGI. The CDR3 DNA follows: TGTGCCAGCAGTGAAGACAGTTGGGGCTACACCTTC. Translated: CASSEDSWGYTF.

The chain uses TRBV7-9 and TRBJ2-1; the D call may be TRBD1 or TRBD2 (5 bases each). The germline gives CDR1 SEHNR, CDR2 FQNEAQ (reference sequence). The CDR3 consists of 15 residues. Trimming took off 8 bases at V and 0 bases at J, with 14 bases between the two ends. The CDR3 is CASGVGAVSYNEQFF. As DNA, the CDR3 is TGTGCCAGCGGCGTCGGGGCTGTCTCCTACAATGAGCAGTTCTTC.

The chain recombines TRBV10-3 with TRBJ2-1; TRBD2 matches at 8 bases. The J segment lost 4 bases and the V segment lost 5 bases, leaving 4 bases of the junction unmatched. The length of the CDR3 is 14 residues. Germline CDR1 and CDR2: ENHRY and SYGVKD. DNA of the CDR3: TGTGCCATCAGTCTTTCGGGAGGGTACAATGAGCAGTTCTTC. This gives the protein CAISLSGGYNEQFF.

The chain links TRBV4-1 to TRBJ2-7; the match to TRBD2 covers 13 bases. V shed 1 base, J shed 3 bases, and the junction held 3 bases outside the gene matches. Germline CDR1 is MGHRA and CDR2 is YSYEKL. The CDR3 has 16 residues. CDR3 region: CASSQARTSGGYEQYF. For the CDR3, the DNA is TGCGCCAGCAGCCAAGCCCGGACTAGCGGGGGCTACGAGCAGTACTTC.

A single count supports this clone. The chain is built from TRBV5-4 and TRBJ2-5, with 7 bases lining up with TRBD1. CDR3 length equals 17 residues. CDR1 SGHNT and CDR2 YYREEE come from the germline V gene (reference sequence). V lost 4 bases to trimming and J lost 4 bases; unmatched junction nucleotides: 16. CDR3 DNA: TGTGCCAGCAGCACCGACAGGGAGTGGGAGATATTAGAGACCCAGTACTTC. Its translation is CASSTDREWEILETQYF.

V and J are TRBV5-1 and TRBJ2-1; D not certain. The CDR3 has 15 residues. Trimming shortened V by 0 bases and J by 8 bases, and 15 bases separated the two germline ends. Germline CDR1 and CDR2: SGHRS and YFSETQ. DNA for the CDR3: TGCGCCAGCAGCTTGGAGGCCTTTCAATCATATGAGCAGTTCTTC. Translated: CASSLEAFQSYEQFF.

This clone was picked up one time. This chain uses TRBV2 with TRBJ2-2; 7 bases are shared with TRBD1. This CDR3 has 15 residues. Germline values: CDR1 SNHLY, CDR2 FYNNEI. Unmatched junction bases numbered 6, after V lost 7 bases and J lost 1 base. The CDR3 DNA follows: TGTGCCAGCATTTTCAGGGGGAAGAACACCGGGGAGCTGTTTTTT. Residues: CASIFRGKNTGELFF. Looking up the rest from reference TRBV2 and TRBJ2-2 gives the full variable domain: EPEVTQTPSHQVTQMGQEVILRCVPISNHLYFYWYRQILGQKVEFLVSFYNNEISEKSEIFDDQFSVERPDGSNFTLKIRSTKLEDSAMYFCASIFRGKNTGELFFGEGSRLTVL.

The chain couples TRBV11-3 to TRBJ2-3; 12 bases line up with TRBD2. The CDR3 has 18 amino acids. The germline gives CDR1 SGHNT, CDR2 YENEEA. Trimming took 5 bases from V and 1 from J; bases not matched to a gene: 10. This CDR3 reads CASSARLAGVYCTDTQYF. The DNA of the CDR3 is TGTGCCAGCAGCGCCCGACTAGCGGGAGTTTATTGCACAGATACGCAGTATTTT.

As DNA, the CDR3 is TGTGCCTGGAGTGTAGCCGCAGGGATGTCCTACGAGCAGTACTTC. It translates to CAWSVAAGMSYEQYF. This chain links TRBV30 with TRBJ2-7; D might be TRBD1 (5 bases). The CDR3 totals 15 residues. Germline V gene sequence: CDR1 GTSNPN, CDR2 SVGIG (reference sequence). V lost 0 bases to trimming and J lost 1 base, with 13 bases between them.

Worth noting for this clone: Other DNA sequences from this sample encode an identical CDR3 as well. This chain joins TRBV7-9 and TRBJ1-1; 8 nucleotides match TRBD1. This CDR3 region has 12 residues. Germline assignment: CDR1 SEHNR and CDR2 FQNEAQ (reference sequence). V lost 4 bases, J lost 7 bases, and 2 bases stayed unmatched. For the CDR3, the DNA is TGTGCCAGCAGCTACGGACAGGGTGAAGCTTTCTTT. Translation: CASSYGQGEAFF.

This clone was seen a handful of times. This chain links TRBV2 with TRBJ2-2; D is ambiguous. Per the germline V gene, CDR1 is SNHLY and CDR2 is FYNNEI. The CDR3 has 14 amino acids. Trimming shortened V by 7 bases and J by 4 bases, and 13 bases separated the two germline ends. Written as DNA, the CDR3 is TGTGCCAGCAAGCGCAGACTCGCCACCGGGGAGCTGTTTTTT. Protein: CASKRRLATGELFF.

The V gene is TRBV28, the J gene TRBJ1-2; D uncertain. CDR3 length: 12 amino acids. The V gene's germline CDR1 is MDHEN and CDR2 SYDVKM. V was cut by 11 bases and J by 8 bases, with 18 bases left in between. CDR3 loop: CALSGWGGGYTF. As DNA, the CDR3 is TGTGCCTTAAGTGGGTGGGGTGGCGGCTACACCTTC.

The chain employs TRBV7-3 and TRBJ2-3, with D unclear. The CDR3 is 13 residues long. Trimming shortened V by 3 bases and J by 4 bases, and 8 bases separated the two germline ends. CDR1 is SGHTA, CDR2 FQGTGA, per germline. Written as DNA, the CDR3 is TGTGCCAGCAGCTTGATTAGCCCAGATACGCAGTATTTT. Protein product: CASSLISPDTQYF.

The chain combines TRBV27 with TRBJ2-2; D might be TRBD1 (6 bases). The germline V gene has CDR1 MNHEY and CDR2 SMNVEV (reference sequence). The V and J ends lost 5 bases and 5 bases respectively, with 18 bases between them. The CDR3 totals 16 residues. As DNA, the CDR3 is TGTGCCAGCAGTCCGAGACAGGACTTACAAACCGGGGAGCTGTTTTTT. It specifies CASSPRQDLQTGELFF.

The chain has TRBV5-1 and TRBJ2-7, with D maybe TRBD2 (5 bases). V lost 3 bases, J lost 4 bases, and 14 bases lay in between. Germline V gene lookup returns CDR1 SGHRS and CDR2 YFSETQ. The CDR3 extends over 14 amino acids. In DNA form, the CDR3 reads TGCGCCAGCAGCTATGGTGGGCTAGCTTACGAGCAGTACTTC. Residues: CASSYGGLAYEQYF.

The chain employs TRBV30 and TRBJ1-1, with a weak D call TRBD1 (5 bases). Germline CDR1 is GTSNPN and CDR2 is SVGIG (reference sequence). This CDR3 has 18 amino acids. Trimming took off 0 bases at V and 4 bases at J, with 24 bases between the two ends. This chain's CDR3 is CAWSVSFGEGRACTEAFF. The CDR3 DNA is TGTGCCTGGAGTGTATCATTCGGGGAGGGCAGGGCGTGCACTGAAGCTTTCTTT.

This clone was seen once. The chain has TRBV5-1 and TRBJ1-6; no clear D. This CDR3 spans 13 amino acids. Trimming took off 3 bases at V and 7 bases at J, with 8 bases between the two ends. CDR1 is SGHRS and CDR2 is YFSETQ in the germline V gene. The CDR3 spells CASSSDSNSPLHF. CDR3 nucleotides: TGCGCCAGCAGCTCGGACTCAAATTCACCCCTCCACTTT. The full variable domain, in which reference TRBV5-1 and TRBJ1-6 provide the parts outside the CDR3, is KAGVTQTPRYLIKTRGQQVTLSCSPISGHRSVSWYQQTPGQGLQFLFEYFSETQRNKGNFPGRFSGRQFSNSRSEMNVSTLELGDSALYLCASSSDSNSPLHFGNGTRLTVT.

CDR3 amino acids: CASRGGLGNQPQHF. The CDR3, as DNA: TGTGCCAGCAGGGGGGGCCTAGGTAATCAGCCCCAGCATTTT. The J gene is TRBJ1-5, the V gene TRBV27; possible D gene TRBD1, 6 bases. Trimming stripped 6 bases from V and 4 bases from J, with 13 bases between. The CDR3 is 14 residues long. Per germline, CDR1 MNHEY and CDR2 SMNVEV (reference sequence).

The rearrangement joins TRBV29-1 to TRBJ2-7, with TRBD2 matching 9 bases. Per germline, CDR1 SQVTM and CDR2 ANQGSEA. With 3 bases clipped from V and 5 bases from J, the junction kept 14 bases outside the gene matches. The CDR3 length is 16 residues. In nucleotides, the CDR3 is TGCAGCGTTGATGGGCTAGCGGGGAGCGCGATGGACGAGCAGTACTTC. Its translation is CSVDGLAGSAMDEQYF.

V usage is TRBV27 and J usage is TRBJ2-1; 8 nucleotides agree with TRBD2. Germline CDR1 reads MNHEY; CDR2 reads SMNVEV (reference sequence). Trimming cost V 0 bases and J 12 bases; bases outside gene matches: 7. The CDR3 length is 14 residues. The CDR3 region is CASSLSVSGAAQFF. The CDR3, as DNA: TGTGCCAGCAGTTTATCCGTTAGCGGGGCTGCGCAGTTCTTC.

V is TRBV4-3 and J is TRBJ2-1; D could derive from TRBD1 or TRBD2 (5 bases each). Between the trimmed V and J ends, which lost 0 bases and 4 bases, there was a span of 19 bases. Germline CDR1 LGHNA, CDR2 YSLEER. CDR3 length: 18 residues. CDR3 sequence: CASSQEAPGTEYYNEQFF. DNA for the CDR3: TGCGCCAGCAGCCAAGAGGCGCCCGGGACCGAATATTACAATGAGCAGTTCTTC.

The rearrangement uses TRBV27 and TRBJ2-7, with 8 nucleotides matching TRBD1. This CDR3 region has 16 residues. The junction had 13 bases not matched to a gene; V was cut back by 5 bases and J by 4 bases. CDR1 is MNHEY and CDR2 is SMNVEV in the germline V gene (reference sequence). The CDR3 coding sequence is TGTGCCAGCAGTCTGCGGACAGGGACGCTTACATACGAGCAGTACTTC. Translated: CASSLRTGTLTYEQYF.